One and the same sample provided the 8 T cell receptor beta chains below, sequenced in a study of T-cell reconstitution after alpha-beta-depleted transplantation in children (dated by TCRdb to the mid-2010s). Library preparation used PCR. The listed sequencing device is Illumina HiSeq 2500. Molecular barcoding was employed in the preparation of TCR libraries, with unique molecular identifiers being used to normalize TCRbeta repertoire quantification. Clones were called with MiXCR by TCRdb after fastp trimmed the public reads at Q25, and only in-frame beta chains were retained. All rows with the same CDR3 protein become a single entry with the most common DNA and genes. Here the sample has more than 200,000 distinct CDR3 sequences; about 25% occur a single time. The top ten clones comprise roughly 2.6% of the sample. The treatment or condition label, as the study defines it: allogeneic hematopoietic cell transplantation with graft depleted of TCRalphabeta T cells and CD19 B cells.

Sequences were derived from PBMCs, sampled before TCRalphabeta/CD19-depleted stem cell transplant. The receptors come from a girl under 10 years old with Fanconi anemia, due to receive a stem cell transplant.

This clonotype has a count of ten or more. The chain recombines TRBV4-2 with TRBJ2-1; weak D call: TRBD1 (6 bases). Germline V lookup: CDR1 LGHNA, CDR2 YNFKEQ. The CDR3 sequence is 15 residues long. V lost 1 base to trimming and J lost 3 bases, with 10 bases between them. CDR3 DNA sequence: TGTGCCAGCAGCCAAGGAGGGGGTGTCTACAATGAGCAGTTCTTC. Protein sequence: CASSQGGGVYNEQFF.

This clonotype was detected many times. The V and J genes are TRBV29-1 and TRBJ2-5, with a weak D call TRBD2 (6 bases). Germline loops: CDR1 SQVTM, CDR2 ANQGSEA. This CDR3 has 12 residues. V was trimmed by 7 bases and J by 1 base, leaving 10 bases between them. The CDR3 region has the DNA TGCAGCGCCAGACTAGGCCAAGAGACCCAGTACTTC. It yields the protein CSARLGQETQYF.

This clonotype was seen many times. The J gene is TRBJ1-2, the V gene TRBV15; possible D gene TRBD1, 6 bases. V gave up 0 bases and J gave up 2 bases, with 16 bases separating them. The germline CDR1 and CDR2 sequences are LNHNV and YYDKDF (reference sequence). This CDR3 has 17 amino acids. CDR3 region: CATSRDGSTGINYGYTF. CDR3 in DNA: TGTGCCACCAGCAGAGATGGATCTACAGGGATCAACTATGGCTACACCTTC.

This clonotype was detected many times. CDR3 amino acids: CSASRDANEKLFF. DNA of the CDR3: TGCAGTGCTAGCAGGGACGCTAATGAAAAACTGTTTTTT. V gene TRBV20-1 combines with J gene TRBJ1-4; a weak D match, TRBD1 (5 bases). CDR3 length equals 13 residues. V lost 3 bases and J lost 3, with 8 bases in between. Germline V lookup: CDR1 DFQATT, CDR2 SNEGSKA (reference sequence).

This clonotype was observed many times. This chain links TRBV29-1 with TRBJ2-7; D uncertain. Trimming left V 7 bases short and J 0 bases short, with 13 bases between. The CDR3 has 13 residues. Germline CDR1 SQVTM, CDR2 ANQGSEA. DNA of the CDR3: TGCAGCGCCGCCTCCATCGGCTCCTACGAGCAGTACTTC. As protein: CSAASIGSYEQYF.

This clonotype was counted at least ten times. The chain employs TRBV29-1 and TRBJ2-7, with D maybe TRBD2 (5 bases). This CDR3 is 14 amino acids long. From germline, CDR1 is SQVTM and CDR2 ANQGSEA. Between the trimmed V and J ends, which lost 4 bases and 7 bases, there was a span of 20 bases. CDR3 in DNA: TGCAGCGTTGTCCCAGGTTGGTCTCCGGGAGAGCAGTACTTC. Its protein product is CSVVPGWSPGEQYF.

The rearrangement joins TRBV6-5 to TRBJ2-2; D is unresolved. V lost 3 bases to trimming and J lost 5 bases, with 7 bases between them. Germline-derived CDR1 and CDR2 are MNHEY and SVGAGI. This CDR3 region has 13 residues. The CDR3 reads CASSYHATGELFF. As DNA, the CDR3 is TGTGCCAGCAGTTATCATGCTACCGGGGAGCTGTTTTTT.

The sample holds a few counts of this clonotype. The CDR3 loop is CASSLEGALTFF. CDR3 sequence (DNA): TGCGCCAGCAGCTTGGAGGGGGCGCTGACTTTCTTT. This rearrangement joins TRBV5-1 to TRBJ1-1; 7 positions agree with TRBD1. CDR1 and CDR2 from the germline V gene are SGHRS and YFSETQ. This CDR3 contains 12 residues. Trimming took 0 bases from V and 12 from J; bases not matched to a gene: 5.